These 32 T cell receptor beta chains were all obtained from the same sample, sequenced in a study of T cell responses to AZD1222 COVID-19 vaccine. Generated by immunoSEQ multiplex PCR, the TCRdb table keeps only in-frame clones and is missing some. This sample carries about 100,000 clones, approximately 90% of them seen once, and the ten largest clones take 8% to 9.5%. This sample comprised peripheral blood, obtained 28 days after the second AZD1222 dose. The origin of the receptors is an adult who received the AZD1222 COVID-19 vaccine.

On this clone itself: The sample carries other DNA sequences with the same CDR3. This rearrangement joins TRBV4-1 to TRBJ1-1, with TRBD1 as a possible D gene (5 bases). The CDR3 is 13 residues long. Trimming removed 3 bases from V and 0 bases from J, with 5 bases in between. Looked up from germline, CDR1 is MGHRA and CDR2 is YSYEKL. CDR3 sequence reads: CASSQGVNTEAFF. CDR3 coding DNA: TGCGCCAGCAGCCAGGGGGTGAACACTGAAGCTTTCTTT.

This sequence joins TRBV15 and TRBJ1-5, with D perhaps matching TRBD1 (5 bases). The CDR3 loop spans 18 amino acids. V lost 0 bases, J lost 1 base, and 16 bases lay in between. CDR1 and CDR2 (germline): LNHNV, YYDKDF (reference sequence). CDR3 coding DNA: TGTGCCACCAGCAGAGATAAGGGGCGGGCCCCCAGCAATCAGCCCCAGCATTTT. This sequence encodes CATSRDKGRAPSNQPQHF.

This clone has just a few counts. This chain connects TRBV27 to TRBJ2-2; D remains unclear. Germline assignment: CDR1 MNHEY and CDR2 SMNVEV (reference sequence). The CDR3 length is 12 residues. Between the trimmed V and J ends, which lost 4 bases and 6 bases, there was a span of 6 bases. The CDR3 loop is CASSWLAGELFF. The CDR3 DNA sequence: TGTGCCAGCAGTTGGTTAGCCGGGGAGCTGTTTTTT.

The J gene is TRBJ1-1, the V gene TRBV2, with 9 bases aligning to TRBD1. The CDR3 contains 14 residues. Losses at the gene ends were 6 bases for V and 4 bases for J; bases not matched to a gene: 6. Per germline, CDR1 SNHLY and CDR2 FYNNEI. CDR3 protein: CASRIDRGGTEAFF. The CDR3 DNA reads as TGTGCCAGCAGGATAGACAGGGGGGGCACTGAAGCTTTCTTT.

V is TRBV6-5 and J is TRBJ1-5; 7 nucleotides agree with TRBD1. The germline V gene has CDR1 MNHEY and CDR2 SVGAGI. V lost 8 bases, J lost 3 bases, and 7 bases stayed unmatched. The CDR3 covers 14 residues. CDR3 sequence: CASGEQGLNQPQHF. Written as DNA, the CDR3 is TGTGCCAGCGGGGAACAGGGGCTCAATCAGCCCCAGCATTTT.

Here the CDR3 reads CASSSTPSPLGYTF. The DNA of the CDR3 is TGTGCCAGCAGTTCCACACCATCCCCTTTAGGCTACACCTTC. The chain joins TRBV28 to TRBJ1-2, with D uncertain. CDR3 size: 14 residues. The germline CDR1 and CDR2 sequences are MDHEN and SYDVKM. V lost 4 bases and J lost 8, with 17 bases in between.

The genes are TRBV4-3 and TRBJ2-1; TRBD2 matches 8 bases. The CDR3 length is 15 residues. Trimming cost V 3 bases and J 2 bases; bases outside gene matches: 3. Germline CDR1 is LGHNA and CDR2 is YSLEER. The CDR3 is CASSHGRATYNEQFF. DNA of the CDR3: TGCGCCAGCAGCCACGGGAGGGCCACCTACAATGAGCAGTTCTTC.

V and J are TRBV7-9 and TRBJ2-3; 8 bases are a match to TRBD2. This CDR3 region has 15 residues. V trimming: 5 bases; J trimming: 1 base; junction bases outside the gene matches: 5. In germline, CDR1 is SEHNR, CDR2 FQNEAQ (reference sequence). The CDR3 spells CASSLSGDGTDTQYF. DNA for the CDR3: TGTGCCAGCAGCCTTAGCGGGGATGGCACAGATACGCAGTATTTT.

V is TRBV18 and J is TRBJ1-4; 10 nucleotides line up with TRBD1. Germline loops: CDR1 KGHSH, CDR2 LQKENI. Trimming took 3 bases from V and 5 from J; bases not matched to a gene: 3. CDR3 length: 15 residues. CDR3 sequence (DNA): TGTGCCAGCTCACCTCCGGGACAGGGGAATGAAAAACTGTTTTTT. As protein: CASSPPGQGNEKLFF.

The V gene is TRBV30, the J gene TRBJ1-5; perhaps TRBD1 as D (6 bases). Germline V CDR1 and CDR2: GTSNPN, SVGIG (reference sequence). Between the trimmed V and J ends, which lost 1 base and 5 bases, there was a span of 9 bases. The length of the CDR3 is 13 residues. The DNA for the CDR3 is TGTGCCTGGAGTGCGGACAGTTATCAGCCCCAGCATTTT. This codes for CAWSADSYQPQHF.

The chain carries TRBV10-3 and TRBJ1-1; a weak D match, TRBD1 (5 bases). This CDR3 contains 15 residues. Germline loops: CDR1 ENHRY, CDR2 SYGVKD. Trimming removed 9 bases from V and 1 base from J, with 18 bases in between. CDR3 DNA sequence: TGTGCCATAGCGGGGGGGGAAGAGCGGAACACTGAAGCTTTCTTT. Amino acids: CAIAGGEERNTEAFF.

The rearrangement links TRBV19 to TRBJ2-1; TRBD2 aligns across 12 bases. J was trimmed by 0 bases and V by 6 bases; bases with no gene match: 9. The CDR3 spans 18 residues. Germline CDR1 reads LNHDA; CDR2 reads SQIVND (reference sequence). The CDR3 is CASSLRLAGVTSYNEQFF. In DNA, the CDR3 is TGTGCCAGTAGCCTTCGACTAGCGGGGGTAACCTCCTACAATGAGCAGTTCTTC.

V usage is TRBV9 and J usage is TRBJ2-5; the match to TRBD2 covers 7 bases. The CDR3 has 14 amino acids. After removal of 0 bases from V and 5 bases from J, the junction contained 4 bases not matched to a gene. CDR1 is SGDLS and CDR2 is YYNGEE in the germline V gene. CDR3: CASSVEPGRETQYF. The CDR3, as DNA: TGTGCCAGCAGCGTAGAACCCGGGAGGGAGACCCAGTACTTC.

The genes are TRBV2 and TRBJ1-3; D uncertain. Germline CDR1 and CDR2: SNHLY and FYNNEI. CDR3 length equals 14 residues. The V end lost 6 bases, the J end lost 4 bases, and 13 bases lay between the germline ends. In DNA, the CDR3 is TGTGCCAGCAGACGGGGTACTGGGGGAAACACCATATATTTT. This encodes CASRRGTGGNTIYF.

The CDR3, as DNA: TGTGCCAGCAGCTTTACAGGGAGGGGTGACAATCAGCCCCAGCATTTT. The encoded protein is CASSFTGRGDNQPQHF. The rearrangement links TRBV5-4 to TRBJ1-5, with TRBD1 as a possible D gene (6 bases). The CDR3 has 16 amino acids. Trimming removed 2 bases at V and 3 bases at J, with 15 bases between. The germline gives CDR1 SGHNT, CDR2 YYREEE (reference sequence).

This chain links TRBV2 with TRBJ1-2; D possibly corresponds to TRBD1 (6 bases). The V gene's germline CDR1 is SNHLY and CDR2 FYNNEI. V lost 6 bases to trimming and J lost 3 bases, with 11 bases between them. The CDR3 runs 13 residues. The CDR3 region has the DNA TGTGCCAGCAGCTCGGACAGTTACTATGGCTACACCTTC. Its translation: CASSSDSYYGYTF.

The chain recombines TRBV12-3 or TRBV12-4 with TRBJ1-1; no clear D. The CDR3 runs 13 residues. Trimming removed 6 bases from V and 1 base from J, with 9 bases in between. CDR3 in amino acids: CASRVDGNTEAFF. The CDR3 region has the DNA TGTGCCAGCAGAGTCGACGGGAACACTGAAGCTTTCTTT.

The chain uses TRBV9 and TRBJ2-1, with unresolved D. Trimming removed 0 bases from V and 0 bases from J, with 10 bases in between. CDR3 length: 16 amino acids. Germline V gene data show CDR1 as SGDLS and CDR2 as YYNGEE. The CDR3 sequence: CASSVEPSVSYNEQFF. The CDR3 nucleotides are TGTGCCAGCAGCGTAGAACCCAGCGTCTCCTACAATGAGCAGTTCTTC.

The chain is built from TRBV2 and TRBJ1-1, with TRBD1 as a possible D gene (5 bases). Trimming shortened V by 5 bases and J by 4 bases, and 17 bases separated the two germline ends. Germline V CDR1 and CDR2: SNHLY, FYNNEI. The CDR3 is 15 residues long. CDR3 in DNA: TGTGCCAGCAGTAATCAGGGTCGACGGGCCACTGAAGCTTTCTTT. Translated, it gives CASSNQGRRATEAFF.

The rearrangement joins TRBV29-1 to TRBJ1-1, with 7 bases identical to TRBD1. Germline CDR1 and CDR2: SQVTM and ANQGSEA. After removal of 7 bases from V and 4 bases from J, the junction contained 9 bases not matched to a gene. The CDR3 extends over 13 amino acids. This CDR3 reads CSGLQGFGTEAFF. CDR3 coding DNA: TGCAGCGGCTTACAGGGGTTCGGCACTGAAGCTTTCTTT.

The CDR3 DNA is TGTGCCAGCAGTCCACAGGGGAGGTTTGAGCCCCAGCATTTT. It yields the protein CASSPQGRFEPQHF. The genes are TRBV3-1 (or the pseudogene TRBV3-2) and TRBJ1-5; 7 bases match TRBD1. Trimming removed 6 bases from V and 8 bases from J; junction bases left unmatched: 10. Per the germline V gene, CDR1 is LGHDT and CDR2 is YNNKEL (reference sequence). The CDR3 runs to 14 residues.

The J gene is TRBJ1-3, the V gene TRBV7-2; no firm D call. The CDR3 extends over 16 amino acids. V was trimmed by 5 bases and J by 0 bases, leaving 14 bases between them. The V gene's germline CDR1 is SGHTA and CDR2 FQGNSA. CDR3 sequence: CASSPNFIFSGNTIYF. The CDR3 coding sequence is TGTGCCAGCAGCCCTAACTTCATATTCTCTGGAAACACCATATATTTT.

This clone is a singleton in its sample. This rearrangement joins TRBV2 to TRBJ1-1; D unclear. V lost 3 bases to trimming and J lost 1 base, with 3 bases between them. This CDR3 has 12 amino acids. Germline CDR1 and CDR2: SNHLY and FYNNEI. CDR3 DNA sequence: TGTGCCAGCAGTGAGACGAACACTGAAGCTTTCTTT. It specifies CASSETNTEAFF. Full variable domain (rest looked up from reference TRBV2 and TRBJ1-1): EPEVTQTPSHQVTQMGQEVILRCVPISNHLYFYWYRQILGQKVEFLVSFYNNEISEKSEIFDDQFSVERPDGSNFTLKIRSTKLEDSAMYFCASSETNTEAFFGQGTRLTVV.

This clone was observed a few times. This chain connects TRBV7-9 to TRBJ1-3; tentative D call: TRBD1 (5 bases). The CDR3 sequence is 15 residues long. From germline, CDR1 is SEHNR and CDR2 FQNEAQ (reference sequence). The germline V and J ends were trimmed by 6 bases and 1 base, with 13 bases remaining between them. The CDR3: CASSPDIFSGNTIYF. The CDR3 DNA reads TGTGCCAGCAGTCCGGACATCTTTTCTGGAAACACCATATATTTT.

The chain employs TRBV4-1 and TRBJ1-5; D is uncertain. CDR1 is MGHRA and CDR2 is YSYEKL in the germline V gene. V was clipped by 2 bases and J by 7 bases, with 15 bases between them. The CDR3 is made up of 15 amino acids. The DNA of the CDR3 is TGCGCCAGCAGCCAAAGCCACCAAACGGGGCAGCCCCAGCATTTT. Translated, it gives CASSQSHQTGQPQHF.

The chain combines TRBV5-1 with TRBJ2-7; 7 bases fit TRBD2. Germline V gene lookup returns CDR1 SGHRS and CDR2 YFSETQ. V dropped 4 bases and J dropped 0; count of bases not matched to a gene: 10. This CDR3 contains 16 residues. This CDR3 reads CASSLTGGVSSYEQYF. CDR3 DNA: TGCGCCAGCAGCCTCACTGGGGGGGTTAGCTCCTACGAGCAGTACTTC.

This chain links TRBV18 with TRBJ2-1; 10 bases are a match to TRBD2. Unmatched junction bases numbered 11, after V lost 3 bases and J lost 9 bases. The CDR3 is 16 amino acids. CDR1 and CDR2 (germline): KGHSH, LQKENI. The CDR3 reads CASSPVVAGGGSEQFF. The CDR3 bases are TGTGCCAGCTCACCGGTCGTAGCGGGAGGTGGCAGTGAGCAGTTCTTC.

The chain carries TRBV28 and TRBJ1-2; no definite D call. CDR1 is MDHEN and CDR2 is SYDVKM in the germline V gene. This CDR3 has 11 amino acids. V lost 4 bases and J lost 5, with 5 bases in between. The CDR3 reads CASSSGYGYTF. The DNA of the CDR3 is TGTGCCAGCAGTTCTGGTTATGGCTACACCTTC.

The rearrangement joins TRBV4-3 to TRBJ1-6; no firm D call. The CDR3 sequence is 13 residues long. Germline CDR1 is LGHNA and CDR2 is YSLEER. V lost 2 bases and J 8 bases, leaving 7 bases between the germline ends. The CDR3 region is CASSQSRDSPLHF. The DNA of the CDR3 is TGCGCCAGCAGCCAAAGTAGGGATTCACCCCTCCACTTT.

This clone was observed once. The gene calls are TRBV4-3 and TRBJ1-2, with TRBD1 matching over 7 bases. The V and J ends lost 4 bases and 6 bases, in that order; junction bases with no gene match: 8. Per germline, CDR1 LGHNA and CDR2 YSLEER. This CDR3 has 14 residues. The CDR3 sequence: CASSLGQAGDGYTF. The DNA for the CDR3 is TGCGCCAGCAGCCTAGGACAGGCAGGGGATGGCTACACCTTC.

This rearrangement joins TRBV25-1 to TRBJ1-6; D remains ambiguous. From germline, CDR1 is MGHDK and CDR2 SYGVNS. The CDR3 length is 14 residues. V gave up 3 bases and J gave up 10 bases, with 13 bases separating them. CDR3 sequence reads: CASSESPGSSPLHF. In DNA, the CDR3 is TGTGCCAGCAGTGAGTCCCCGGGAAGCTCACCCCTCCACTTT.

This sequence joins TRBV6-5 and TRBJ1-2; tentative D call: TRBD1 (6 bases). The germline V gene encodes CDR1 MNHEY and CDR2 SVGAGI. V lost 4 bases and J lost 4, with 19 bases in between. CDR3 size: 16 residues. The CDR3 reads CASSSRRGDRFYGYTF. The CDR3, as DNA: TGTGCCAGCAGTTCCAGGAGGGGGGATCGGTTCTATGGCTACACCTTC.